The 18 T cell receptor beta chains reported below all come from one sample, sequenced in a study of beta chain features in type 1 diabetes. Sequenced material consisted of expressed TCRB transcripts (all of the isolated RNA was reverse transcribed). The data were produced by immunoSEQ multiplex PCR, yet TCRdb's version contains in-frame clones alone and is incomplete. The profile shows around 160,000 clones, around 8.4% of them singletons. For these TCRs, the target antigens are not known. Study findings and constraints: Type 1 diabetes patients had moderately but significantly shorter TCRB CDR3s in all four CD4+ subsets.

The source material was central memory CD4+ T cells from blood. These receptor sequences come from a woman aged 18-29 years with type 1 diabetes.

This clone has more than one count but fewer than ten. The rearrangement joins TRBV25-1 to TRBJ2-5, with a possible D match to TRBD2 (5 bases). Germline lookup yields CDR1 MGHDK and CDR2 SYGVNS. The CDR3 is made up of 16 amino acids. Trimming cost V 3 bases and J 3 bases, with 17 bases left between them. The CDR3 DNA reads as TGTGCCAGCAGTGATAGGTTTAGGACTGAAAAAGAGACCCAGTACTTC. Translated, it gives CASSDRFRTEKETQYF.

This clone occurred a few times. This CDR3 is CASSQDSSRSGLFNEQFF. The CDR3, as DNA: TGCGCCAGCAGCCAAGATTCTTCTCGATCAGGGCTGTTCAATGAGCAGTTCTTC. This chain connects TRBV4-1 to TRBJ2-1; the D gene is possibly TRBD1 (5 bases). V was pared by 0 bases and J by 6 bases, with 21 bases between. The CDR3 extends over 18 amino acids. CDR1 and CDR2 (germline): MGHRA, YSYEKL.

The chain recombines TRBV7-9 with TRBJ1-1; TRBD1 is a possible D gene (6 bases). CDR1 SEHNR and CDR2 FQNEAQ come from the germline V gene (reference sequence). V was clipped by 5 bases and J by 5 bases, with 15 bases between them. The CDR3 contains 14 residues. For the CDR3, the DNA is TGTGCCAGCAGCCCGCGGGGGGGCCGAACTGAAGCTTTCTTT. It yields the protein CASSPRGGRTEAFF.

This clone was counted only a few times. The chain is built from TRBV7-2 and TRBJ1-1, with D possibly being TRBD1 (5 bases). CDR3 size: 13 residues. Trimming removed 4 bases from V and 3 bases from J, with 9 bases in between. Germline V lookup: CDR1 SGHTA, CDR2 FQGNSA. This CDR3 is CASSSQGDTEAFF. For the CDR3, the DNA is TGTGCCAGCAGCTCCCAAGGGGACACTGAAGCTTTCTTT. Full variable domain (rest looked up from reference TRBV7-2 and TRBJ1-1): GAGVSQSPSNKVTEKGKDVELRCDPISGHTALYWYRQSLGQGLEFLIYFQGNSAPDKSGLPSDRFSAERTGGSVSTLTIQRTQQEDSAVYLCASSSQGDTEAFFGQGTRLTVV.

This clone was detected a few times. The V call is TRBV13, the J call TRBJ1-2; D gene unclear. CDR1 and CDR2 from the germline V gene are PRHDT and FYEKMQ (reference sequence). Trimming removed 2 bases from V and 4 bases from J, with 23 bases in between. This CDR3 spans 18 amino acids. Here the CDR3 reads CASSLFLDDQGSGYGYTF. Written as DNA, the CDR3 is TGTGCCAGCAGCTTATTTTTGGATGACCAAGGGAGCGGCTATGGCTACACCTTC.

The J gene is TRBJ2-1, the V gene TRBV7-3, with 7 bases fitting TRBD2. The CDR3 consists of 13 residues. V dropped 5 bases and J dropped 8; count of bases not matched to a gene: 6. CDR1 is SGHTA and CDR2 is FQGTGA in the germline V gene. CDR3 DNA: TGTGCCAGCAGCACCACTAGCGTAGATGAGCAGTTCTTC. Its protein product is CASSTTSVDEQFF.

The table lists this clone with a few counts. The rearrangement uses TRBV30 and TRBJ1-3; D not certain. The CDR3 loop spans 12 amino acids. Germline loops: CDR1 GTSNPN, CDR2 SVGIG (reference sequence). Deletions cut 3 bases from V and 4 bases from J, with 7 bases between. DNA for the CDR3: TGTGCCTGGAGCCCCACAGGAAACACCATATATTTT. It is translated as CAWSPTGNTIYF.

The rearrangement joins TRBV7-9 to TRBJ2-3; 8 nucleotides line up with TRBD2. This CDR3 has 15 residues. J lost 5 bases, V lost 8 bases, and 12 bases had no gene match. In germline, CDR1 is SEHNR, CDR2 FQNEAQ (reference sequence). Written as DNA, the CDR3 is TGTGCCAGCCATAGGGCAGTAGCGGGAAAAGATACGCAGTATTTT. Amino acid sequence: CASHRAVAGKDTQYF.

This clone occurred a few times. This CDR3 is CAISLRVWETQYF. DNA for the CDR3: TGTGCCATCAGCCTCAGGGTATGGGAGACCCAGTACTTC. The chain recombines TRBV10-3 with TRBJ2-5; TRBD1 might be the D (5 bases). This CDR3 comprises 13 residues. Looked up from germline, CDR1 is ENHRY and CDR2 is SYGVKD. With 6 bases removed from V and 5 bases from J, the gap between germline ends came to 13 bases.

The chain has TRBV18 and TRBJ2-6, with D unclear. CDR3 length: 17 residues. From germline, CDR1 is KGHSH and CDR2 LQKENI. V lost 3 bases and J 2 bases, leaving 14 bases between the germline ends. The CDR3 DNA follows: TGTGCCAGCTCACCGCTTCTTCCGGGTACTGGGGCCAACGTCCTGACTTTC. Translating gives CASSPLLPGTGANVLTF. The full variable domain, its missing parts supplied by reference TRBV18 and TRBJ2-6, is NAGVMQNPRHLVRRRGQEARLRCSPMKGHSHVYWYRQLPEEGLKFMVYLQKENIIDESGMPKERFSAEFPKEGPSILRIQQVVRGDSAAYFCASSPLLPGTGANVLTFGAGSRLTVL.

The chain is built from TRBV18 and TRBJ2-3; D is possibly TRBD1 (5 bases). CDR3 size: 16 residues. Germline CDR1 KGHSH, CDR2 LQKENI. V was trimmed by 3 bases and J by 0 bases, leaving 13 bases between them. The CDR3, as DNA: TGTGCCAGCTCACCGGCAGGGTTCCCCAGCACAGATACGCAGTATTTT. It is translated as CASSPAGFPSTDTQYF.

This clone was counted between two and nine times. This chain joins TRBV25-1 and TRBJ1-5; 8 nucleotides match TRBD1. V trimming: 4 bases; J trimming: 6 bases; junction bases outside the gene matches: 5. The CDR3 runs to 14 residues. The germline CDR1 and CDR2 sequences are MGHDK and SYGVNS. This chain's CDR3 is CASSGTGGTQPQHF. The CDR3 region has the DNA TGTGCCAGCAGTGGTACAGGGGGAACTCAGCCCCAGCATTTT.

There are many counts of this clone. V and J are TRBV5-4 and TRBJ2-1; no clear D. The V gene lost 4 bases and the J gene lost 12 bases, with 20 bases spanning the gap. Looked up from germline, CDR1 is SGHNT and CDR2 is YYREEE (reference sequence). This CDR3 contains 14 residues. The CDR3, as DNA: TGTGCCAGCAGCGAGGTACTGTCGGCTGATGGGCAGTTCTTC. Residues: CASSEVLSADGQFF.

The chain has TRBV11-2 and TRBJ2-1; weak D call: TRBD2 (6 bases). The CDR3 consists of 15 residues. Germline-derived CDR1 and CDR2 are SGHAT and FQNNGV. V shed 1 base and J shed 3 bases, with 10 bases lying between them. The CDR3 DNA is TGTGCCAGCAGCTTAGCGACCGGGGGCTACAATGAGCAGTTCTTC. The encoded protein is CASSLATGGYNEQFF.

In its sample, this clone was seen a few times. This chain joins TRBV18 and TRBJ1-1; TRBD1 is a possible D gene (6 bases). Germline lookup yields CDR1 KGHSH and CDR2 LQKENI. Trimming took 2 bases from V and 2 from J, leaving 9 bases between them. This CDR3 is 14 amino acids long. As DNA, the CDR3 is TGTGCCAGCTCACCAGCACAGGGAAACACTGAAGCTTTCTTT. Protein: CASSPAQGNTEAFF.

The rearrangement joins TRBV18 to TRBJ2-3; 8 bases fit TRBD2. V was clipped by 4 bases and J by 3 bases; unmatched bases: 9. The length of the CDR3 is 16 residues. Germline CDR1 is KGHSH and CDR2 is LQKENI. CDR3 residues: CASSHQRGGRTDTQYF. The CDR3 nucleotides are TGTGCCAGCTCACACCAGCGCGGGGGGCGTACAGATACGCAGTATTTT.

The CDR3 sequence: CASSLALAGGKTQYF. The CDR3 region has the DNA TGTGCCAGCAGCTTAGCCCTAGCGGGAGGGAAGACCCAGTACTTC. This rearrangement joins TRBV11-2 to TRBJ2-5; TRBD2 matches at 12 bases. Germline V gene data show CDR1 as SGHAT and CDR2 as FQNNGV. The CDR3 contains 15 residues. V lost 1 base, J lost 6 bases, and 3 bases stayed unmatched.

This clone has more than one count but fewer than ten. The chain has TRBV25-1 and TRBJ2-1; D is ambiguous. The length of the CDR3 is 14 residues. The V end lost 3 bases, the J end lost 7 bases, and 13 bases lay between the germline ends. From germline, CDR1 is MGHDK and CDR2 SYGVNS. The CDR3 nucleotides read TGTGCCAGCAGTGATAACACCGGAGAGAATGAGCAGTTCTTC. Protein sequence: CASSDNTGENEQFF.